This TCR beta chain is drawn from a study of CD8 T cells in ankylosing spondylitis. V dropped 5 bases and J dropped 4; count of bases not matched to a gene: 16. Germline V CDR1 and CDR2: SGHTA, FQGNSA. CDR3 length: 17 amino acids. A remark on this clonotype: Antigen specificity is unknown.

Study-level points and caveats: Significant enrichment of disease-linked clones was reported in matched ankylosing spondylitis synovial fluid. For ankylosing spondylitis blood, a TCR beta motif of fewer than 10 highly homologous variants appeared characteristic.

TCRdb reanalysed the 5' RACE reads using MiXCR and keeps one entry per CDR3 protein. This sample has 200,000 to 300,000 distinct CDR3 sequences; around 10% occur once, and the top ten carry under 7%. The J gene is TRBJ1-1, the V gene TRBV7-2; 7 positions match TRBD1. Sample: blood, either unsorted or a sorted T cell fraction (not recorded which). The clonotype comes from a male donor with ankylosing spondylitis or in good health (not recorded which). CDR3 DNA sequence: TGTGCCAGCAGCCCTGAGGCCGGGACAGTAATTGGCACTGAAGCTTTCTTT. Translated: CASSPEAGTVIGTEAFF.